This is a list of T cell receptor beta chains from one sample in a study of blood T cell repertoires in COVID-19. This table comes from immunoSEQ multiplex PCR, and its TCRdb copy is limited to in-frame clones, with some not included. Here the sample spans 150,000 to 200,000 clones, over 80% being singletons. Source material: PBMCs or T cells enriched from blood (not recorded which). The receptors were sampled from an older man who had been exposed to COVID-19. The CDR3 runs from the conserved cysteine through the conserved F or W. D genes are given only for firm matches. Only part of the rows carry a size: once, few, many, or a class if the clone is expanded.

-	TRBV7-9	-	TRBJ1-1	CASSLNTGPTEAFF	TGTGCCAGCAGCTTAAATACAGGTCCCACTGAAGCTTTCTTT
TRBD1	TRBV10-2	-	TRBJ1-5	CASRNLTGSTPQHF	TGCGCCAGCAGGAACTTGACAGGGAGTACGCCCCAGCATTTT
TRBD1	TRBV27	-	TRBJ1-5	CASSFRLGTGVNQPQHF	TGTGCCAGCAGTTTTCGGCTCGGGACAGGGGTAAATCAGCCCCAGCATTTT
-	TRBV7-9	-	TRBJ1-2	CASSLAQGNGYTF	TGTGCCAGCAGCTTAGCCCAGGGCAATGGCTACACCTTC
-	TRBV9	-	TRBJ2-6	CASSVGRGLTSGANVLTF	TGTGCCAGCAGCGTAGGACGGGGACTGACCTCTGGGGCCAACGTCCTGACTTTC
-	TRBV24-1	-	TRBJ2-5	CATSDSESETRETQYF	TGTGCCACCAGTGATTCGGAATCCGAGACCAGGGAGACCCAGTACTTC
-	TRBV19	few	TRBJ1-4	CASSARGTTNEKLFF	TGTGCCAGTAGTGCTAGAGGAACAACTAATGAAAAACTGTTTTTT
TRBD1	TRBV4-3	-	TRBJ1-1	CASSLQTGKNTEAFF	TGCGCCAGCAGCCTCCAGACAGGGAAGAACACTGAAGCTTTCTTT
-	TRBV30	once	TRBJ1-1	CAWSVQGSTEAFF	TGTGCCTGGAGTGTGCAAGGGAGTACTGAAGCTTTCTTT
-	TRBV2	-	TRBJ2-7	CASNRGYEQYF	TGTGCCAGCAACCGGGGGTACGAGCAGTACTTC
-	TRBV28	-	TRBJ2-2	CASSIVPGHNTGELFF	TGTGCCAGCAGCATAGTTCCGGGACACAACACCGGGGAGCTGTTTTTT
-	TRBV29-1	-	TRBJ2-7	CSVVVRDTSYEQYF	TGCAGCGTCGTAGTCCGGGACACCTCCTACGAGCAGTACTTC
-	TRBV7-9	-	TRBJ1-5	CASSPVGTRNQPQHF	TGTGCCAGCAGCCCAGTCGGGACTAGGAATCAGCCCCAGCATTTT
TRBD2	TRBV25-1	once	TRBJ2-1	CASSERSGSPYNEQFF	TGTGCCAGCAGTGAAAGAAGCGGGAGTCCCTACAATGAGCAGTTCTTC
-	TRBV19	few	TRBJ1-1	CASSIGPTEAFF	TGTGCCAGTAGTATAGGGCCCACTGAAGCTTTCTTT
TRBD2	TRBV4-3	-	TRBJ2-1	CASSQGPSGRNNEQFF	TGCGCCAGCAGCCAAGGGCCTAGCGGGAGAAATAATGAGCAGTTCTTC
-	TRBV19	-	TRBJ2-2	CASSNGALIPTGELFF	TGTGCCAGTAGTAATGGGGCACTTATTCCAACCGGGGAGCTGTTTTTT
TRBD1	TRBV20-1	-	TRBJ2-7	CSASPDRGYEQYF	TGCAGTGCTAGTCCTGACAGGGGGTACGAGCAGTACTTC
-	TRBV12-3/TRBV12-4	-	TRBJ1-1	CASSTRRGTEAFF	TGTGCCAGCAGCACTAGGAGGGGCACTGAAGCTTTCTTT
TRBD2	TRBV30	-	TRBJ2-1	CAWSPGLAGDEQFF	TGTGCCTGGAGTCCGGGACTAGCGGGTGATGAGCAGTTCTTC
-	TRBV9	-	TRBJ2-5	CASSAGLVGETQYF	TGTGCCAGCAGCGCGGGACTCGTCGGGGAGACCCAGTACTTC
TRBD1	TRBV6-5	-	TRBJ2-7	CASTKTGVVYEQYF	TGTGCCAGCACCAAGACAGGGGTGGTCTACGAGCAGTACTTC
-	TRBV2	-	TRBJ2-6	CASSADRSWANVLTF	TGTGCCAGCAGCGCAGACAGGTCCTGGGCCAACGTCCTGACTTTC
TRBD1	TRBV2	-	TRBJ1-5	CASSKRQGAGQPQHF	TGTGCCAGCAGCAAGAGACAGGGGGCAGGGCAGCCCCAGCATTTT
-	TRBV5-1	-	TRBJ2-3	CASSLMGSGSTDTQYF	TGCGCCAGCAGCTTGATGGGTAGCGGAAGCACAGATACGCAGTATTTT
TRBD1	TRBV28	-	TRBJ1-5	CASTRTGYSNQPQHF	TGTGCCAGCACCCGGACAGGGTATAGCAATCAGCCCCAGCATTTT
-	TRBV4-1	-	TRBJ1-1	CASSQDRGRAAFF	TGCGCCAGCAGCCAAGATAGGGGCAGGGCTGCTTTCTTT
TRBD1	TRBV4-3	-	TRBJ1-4	CASSQDPRRSGGADEKLFF	TGCGCCAGCAGCCAAGATCCGCGCAGATCAGGGGGCGCGGATGAAAAACTGTTTTTT
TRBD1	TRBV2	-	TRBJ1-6	CASRIIQGVENSPLHF	TGTGCCAGCAGGATCATACAGGGGGTTGAGAATTCACCCCTCCACTTT
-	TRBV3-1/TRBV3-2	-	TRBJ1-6	CASSQLGGGSPLHF	TGTGCCAGCAGCCAACTTGGGGGAGGGTCACCCCTCCACTTT
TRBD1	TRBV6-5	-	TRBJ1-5	CASSNTGDNQPQHF	TGTGCCAGCTCCAATACAGGGGATAATCAGCCCCAGCATTTT
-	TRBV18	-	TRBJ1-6	CASSPKSINSPLHF	TGTGCCAGCTCACCAAAATCTATTAATTCACCCCTCCACTTT
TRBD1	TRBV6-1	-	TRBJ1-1	CASSEKGQINTEAFF	TGTGCCAGCAGTGAAAAGGGACAGATAAACACTGAAGCTTTCTTT
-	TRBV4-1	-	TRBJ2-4	CASSQGGSGISGDIQYF	TGCGCCAGCAGCCAAGGCGGGAGCGGGATCTCAGGGGACATTCAGTACTTC
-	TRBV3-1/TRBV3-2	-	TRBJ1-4	CASSQDTGLNEKLFF	TGTGCCAGCAGCCAAGATACAGGGCTTAATGAAAAACTGTTTTTT
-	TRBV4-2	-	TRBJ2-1	CASSQERGRGDNEQFF	TGTGCCAGCAGCCAAGAAAGGGGGCGGGGGGACAATGAGCAGTTCTTC
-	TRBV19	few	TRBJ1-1	CASSREGGYTEAFF	TGTGCCAGTAGCAGGGAGGGGGGTTACACTGAAGCTTTCTTT
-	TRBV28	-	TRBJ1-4	CASSPGGGSNEKLFF	TGTGCCAGCAGTCCTGGGGGGGGTTCTAATGAAAAACTGTTTTTT
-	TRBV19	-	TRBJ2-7	CASSITGNYEQYF	TGTGCCAGTAGTATCACAGGGAACTACGAGCAGTACTTC
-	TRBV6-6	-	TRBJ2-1	CASNTRDPRSYNEQFF	TGTGCCAGCAACACGAGAGACCCCCGGAGTTACAATGAGCAGTTCTTC
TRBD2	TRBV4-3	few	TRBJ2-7	CASSQDFGGTYEQYF	TGCGCCAGCAGCCAAGATTTCGGGGGGACCTACGAGCAGTACTTC
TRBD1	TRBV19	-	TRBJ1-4	CASSVPRGQVVEKLFF	TGTGCCAGTAGCGTTCCTAGGGGACAGGTAGTTGAAAAACTGTTTTTT
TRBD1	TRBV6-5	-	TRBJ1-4	CASSWDRGDEKLFF	TGTGCCAGCAGTTGGGACAGGGGGGATGAAAAACTGTTTTTT
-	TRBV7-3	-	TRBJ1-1	CASSSSGDRDAFF	TGTGCCAGCAGCTCGTCAGGGGATCGTGACGCTTTCTTT
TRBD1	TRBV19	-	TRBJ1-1	CASSTPGTGRGNTEAFF	TGTGCCAGTAGTACCCCCGGGACAGGGAGAGGGAACACTGAAGCTTTCTTT
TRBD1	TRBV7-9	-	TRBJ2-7	CASSPRQGAYEQYF	TGTGCCAGCAGCCCCCGACAGGGGGCATACGAGCAGTACTTC
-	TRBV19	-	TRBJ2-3	CASSGREAEGTDTQYF	TGTGCCAGTAGTGGTAGAGAGGCGGAGGGCACAGATACGCAGTATTTT
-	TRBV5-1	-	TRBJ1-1	CASSLDAGAANTEAFF	TGCGCCAGCAGCTTGGATGCGGGGGCGGCGAACACTGAAGCTTTCTTT
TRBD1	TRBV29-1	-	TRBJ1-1	CSVDRGRTEAFF	TGCAGCGTTGACAGGGGGCGGACTGAAGCTTTCTTT
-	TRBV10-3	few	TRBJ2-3	CAISAGNRGTDTQYF	TGTGCCATCAGTGCGGGGAACAGGGGCACAGATACGCAGTATTTT
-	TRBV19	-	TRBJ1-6	CASSIGTQNSPLHF	TGTGCCAGTAGTATCGGGACACAGAATTCACCCCTCCACTTT
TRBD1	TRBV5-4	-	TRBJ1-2	CASSQTGASNYGYTF	TGTGCCAGCAGCCAAACAGGGGCCTCTAACTATGGCTACACCTTC
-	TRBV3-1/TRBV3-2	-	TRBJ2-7	CASSPFGDEQYF	TGTGCCAGCAGCCCCTTCGGGGACGAGCAGTACTTC
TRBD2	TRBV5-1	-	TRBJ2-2	CASSPGGAGGELFF	TGCGCCAGCAGCCCCGGGGGGGCCGGCGGGGAGCTGTTTTTT